This T cell receptor (beta chain) was profiled in a study of cytomegalovirus exposure and HLA in healthy donors (dated by TCRdb to 2016 to 2017). Regarding the research as a whole: An earlier analysis of about 530 of the donors reported about 260 Gb of sequence data and 95 million to 120 million unique TCR beta sequences obtained from some 200 million T cells. Besides the first cohort of some 670 subjects, a separate validation cohort made up of over 95 different subjects was used. In an earlier analysis of roughly 540 of the donors, high-throughput TCR beta sequencing was used to judge whether each TCR beta V gene segment behaved as functional or pseudogenic. The genetic ancestry cluster associated with self-reported Caucasian donors included over 80% of the roughly 360 genotyped donors. Genome-wide SNP genotypes for about 55% of the roughly 670 donors were used in a later genetic analysis, which treated that subset as a discovery cohort. Both class I and class II loci were covered by HLA typing, at four-digit resolution. Typing coverage varied by locus: 629-630 donors for A, B, C, DRB1 and DQB1; under 550 for DQA1; about 570 for DPA1; roughly 450 for DPB1. In the later analysis, no new phenotypic data were used to find candidate immune exposures; instead, reliance was placed on TCR beta sequences and their occurrence across donors. Among 300 to 450 genotyped donors of the cohort, an average of about 240,000 unique TCR beta nucleotide sequences were sequenced per donor, roughly 18% of them non-productive. The aim of the study was to test whether cataloging public T cell receptors could identify signatures of past pathogen exposure. All discovery cohort repertoires had been generated on a single sequencing platform. The study used immunosequencing to profile the T cell repertoires of under 700 subjects and linked those repertoires to cytomegalovirus serostatus. To study patterns of TCR occurrence, a later analysis re-analyzed previously published TCR beta repertoires from 666 donors and added high-resolution HLA genotyping. The study combined high-throughput TCR immunosequencing, statistical association of individual TCRs with disease status, and machine learning to predict cytomegalovirus infection status. Alongside the repertoire data, information on donor age, sex, ethnicity and CMV serostatus was compiled. Because of strong linkage in the cohort, five DR-DQ haplotypes were treated as single units for association and clustering. Roughly 300 gigabases of sequencing data and around 88 million unique TCR sequences made up an early release that covered 500 to 700 HLA-typed donors.

V sheds 5 bases and J sheds 4 bases, leaving 9 bases between their ends. CDR1 MGHRA and CDR2 YSYEKL were looked up in the germline V gene. Measured from the cysteine to the phenylalanine, the CDR3 is 12 residues long. The only DNA kept is the CDR3, 36 bases in frame from the first base. Turning to this clone: No antigen is known for it. There are no base qualities to consult, and no much larger clone falls within one base.

Preparation of the library involved the immunoSEQ multiplex PCR assay. For the multiplex PCR, a mixture combining 60 forward primers for TCR Vbeta segments and 13 reverse primers for TCR Jbeta segments was used. A multiplex PCR assay on genomic DNA amplified the CDR3 region of rearranged TCR beta genes. The amplified TCR beta libraries were sequenced on the Illumina HiSeq System as 87-base-pair reads. For the original study's pipeline: A later analysis counted 75 million to 100 million unique TCR beta chains across the 600 to 850 repertoires, and roughly 9.9 million of these chains were shared by at least two donors. Raw reads were error-corrected and collapsed into unique sequences with a nearest-neighbor algorithm that merged closely related sequences to remove PCR and sequencing errors. CDR3 sequences were aligned to IMGT reference sequences to assign V, D and J gene segments. For a sequence to be retained, at least a six-nucleotide match to both a V gene segment and a J gene segment was required. A rearrangement was called productive if the CDR3 had no stop codons and remained in frame with V and J, and every other rearrangement was called non-productive. Following IMGT convention, CDR3 was defined as the stretch from the second conserved V-encoded cysteine up to the conserved J-encoded phenylalanine. The earlier analysis of approximately 590 of the donors excluded any sequence lacking an unambiguous match to a single V gene segment. In an earlier analysis of several hundred of the donors, V segments were called functional above 56.7% productive rearrangements and were called segregating when the between-donor standard deviation exceeded 5%. To diagnose cytomegalovirus status from the catalog of TCR beta chain sequences, a statistical classification framework was built. In a later analysis, TCR nucleotide sequences were compared against IMGT/GENE-DB human TR gene sequences so that V and J genes could be assigned. In a later analysis, CDR3 sequences and most-parsimonious VDJ recombination scenarios were assigned using the TCRdist pipeline. In a later analysis, each TCR beta chain was defined by its CDR3 amino acid sequence together with its V-gene family, and reads lacking a unique V-gene family were excluded. In a later analysis, approximately 590 highly shared, low-generation-probability nucleotide sequences were removed to address suspected cross-contamination and a sequencing artifact. In a later analysis, a clonal expansion index for each public chain was calculated from normalized within-repertoire ranks of inferred template counts. In a later analysis, generation probabilities were computed with a VDJ recombination model fitted to out-of-frame rearrangements, and the resulting probabilities were checked against IGoR. In a later analysis, hypergeometric tests were used to score TCR-TCR, TCR-HLA and TCR-CMV co-occurrence, with a repertoire-size bias correction applied to TCR pairs. A later analysis estimated false discovery rates by permuting HLA or CMV assignments 20 times. In a later analysis, co-occurring TCRs were grouped with DBSCAN, and TCRdist sequence similarity was added when clustering was performed within HLA-allele-positive subsets. For co-occurrence clustering, repertoires with fewer than 30,000 or more than 120,000 public chains were excluded, along with 5 or 6 repertoires with anomalous nucleotide sharing. This immuneACCESS table, as held by TCRdb, lists in-frame sequences with V and J called but not all clones. Of the missing ones, under half trace to an unresolved V gene in checked studies; the others have no known cause. The DNA gave D and trimming, while V, J and clone size come from that table. Within this sample are 80,000 or so clones, with over 65% of them counted one time only. Jointly, the top ten make up around 4.5% of the sample.

The cohort comprised under 700 healthy bone marrow donors. At the time of sampling, all cohort members were nominally healthy, though unrecorded immune exposures were likely present. The donor tested CMV seronegative and was one of the 352 seronegative cohort members. Every donor gave a peripheral blood sample, and the peripheral blood mononuclear cells from that sample were used for TCR beta sequencing. The Qiagen DNeasy Blood Extraction Kit was used to extract genomic DNA from the blood cell samples. The paper's findings and limits, for the study overall: A later analysis found that most CMV-associated TCR beta chains appeared HLA-restricted, with HLA associations seemingly driven largely by CMV exposure. In a later analysis, several top co-occurrence clusters were reported to appear linked to parvovirus B19, influenza, CMV and Epstein-Barr virus. Most TCR sequences were seen in very few donors, while some public TCRs were found in many individuals. The only immune exposure information available for the cohort was CMV serostatus. In a later analysis, TCR association rates were found to vary across HLA loci, with the most associated TCRs seen for DRB1 alleles and the fewest for HLA-C alleles. A later genetic analysis associated a missense DCLRE1C variant with V-gene and J-gene trimming of TCR beta chains, and an independent cohort replicated the association. A further reported finding was that TCR beta sequences accurately predicted the HLA-A and HLA-B alleles for most subjects in the first cohort. This cohort had only TCR beta chains sequenced, and the lack of alpha or paired-chain data limited which features could be detected. A cluster of highly shared sequence variants was judged likely to be a technical artifact of the sequencing pipeline. Broadly in line with IMGT annotations, most TCR beta V segments showed up in productive rearrangements about 90% or about 30% of the time in an earlier analysis of around 600 of the donors. The authors suggested that the approach could potentially be generalized to other disease states and immunological phenotypes. The 87-base-pair reads could not distinguish some IMGT-functional V segments, including TRBV6-2 and TRBV6-3, so those segments were excluded. Sequencing depth was assumed to be roughly uniform across donors in the presence/absence analyses, though that assumption may not hold. A later analysis associated 15,000 or so TCR beta sequences with specific HLA alleles at a false discovery rate of 0.05. In a later genetic analysis, fewer N-insertions in productive TCRs were reported among donors in an Asian-associated ancestry cluster than the approximately 710-donor mean. Because HLA typing was unavailable for some donors at each locus, only the typed subset was used in association tests. Correlated functional status among segregating V segments might reflect linkage disequilibrium, but an unknown experimental factor could not be ruled out. In vitro tests confirmed that a few of the cytomegalovirus-associated TCR beta chains recognize cytomegalovirus antigens. In a later analysis, HLA-associated TCR beta chains were found to be more clonally expanded and to have lower generation probabilities than equally common non-associated chains. A total of about 180 TCR beta chains were listed by the study as associated with cytomegalovirus. Cytomegalovirus status was reported to be diagnosed by the classifier with high specificity and sensitivity in both the original and validation cohorts. Assigning TCR associations to individual alleles was difficult when HLA alleles, especially DR and DQ, strongly co-occurred. The earlier analysis of around 600 of the donors excluded approximately 15 rarely observed V segments, including chromosome 9 orphons, because counts were too low.

This clonotype originated in a man aged 35-49 years in good health and CMV-seronegative. The chain joins TRBV4-1 to TRBJ2-7, with the D gene uncertain. Sample: PBMCs. The DNA sequence reads TGCGCCAGCAGCACGTACCGGTACGAGCAGTACTTC. Its translation is CASSTYRYEQYF.